Listed below are T cell receptor beta chains from one sample, sequenced in a study of T cell repertoires in cytomegalovirus infection. TCRdb re-called the reads through MiXCR, storing one row per CDR3 protein. The data contain 550,000 to 700,000 distinct CDR3 sequences, approximately 40% of them seen just once; the ten biggest clones take up about half. Their antigens remain unidentified. The sequencing here drew on cultured PBMCs, taken from culture after CMV antigen stimulation. The source is a human donor in good health (CMV status not recorded). Some clones in this sample may be carry-over from other donors' samples. Each CDR3 is given without its conserved first and last residue. The order of the fields is J gene, V gene, clone size, CDR3 protein. Clone size is stated in some rows and not others, as once, few, many or a class when expanded.

TRBJ1-2 | TRBV12-3/TRBV12-4 | once | ASSRDKGYGYT
TRBJ2-7 | TRBV5-1 | once | ASSPQGAQSHEQY
TRBJ2-1 | TRBV7-2 | NA | ASSLKGGGRYEQF
TRBJ1-2 | TRBV7-2 | few | ASSLSGQGGIYGYT
TRBJ2-1 | TRBV11-1 | few | ATTRTSGGNEQF
TRBJ1-1 | TRBV30 | NA | AWVGSQREAF
TRBJ2-3 | TRBV7-2 | NA | ASSLQGQSGTQY
TRBJ1-2 | TRBV5-5 | NA | ASSQTPFDGYT
TRBJ1-1 | TRBV6-2/TRBV6-3 | few | ASSLRRDSYTEAF
TRBJ1-1 | TRBV7-9 | many | ASSLEGGTGKRTEAF
TRBJ2-7 | TRBV7-9 | few | ASSFGPHPGEQY
TRBJ1-4 | TRBV18 | few | ASSRRETANEKLF
TRBJ2-7 | TRBV7-9 | many | ASSLGSTLYEQY
TRBJ2-2 | TRBV7-2 | many | ASSSYRESGTGELF
TRBJ2-5 | TRBV20-1 | few | SGNRGSLETQY
TRBJ2-1 | TRBV7-8 | many | ASSLVPSVSIGEQF
TRBJ2-3 | TRBV11-2 | NA | ASSSGLVVTQY
TRBJ1-1 | TRBV7-2 | few | ASSSTWPEAF
TRBJ2-7 | TRBV7-8 | few | ASSQSRMGGLYEQY
TRBJ1-6 | TRBV7-9 | few | ASSDGQGIFAPLH
TRBJ2-5 | TRBV5-1 | NA | ASSLAGSGMGTQY
TRBJ2-3 | TRBV6-2/TRBV6-3 | few | ASSYGWLAGGDGTDTQY
TRBJ2-3 | TRBV4-2 | few | ASSQDFTDTQY
TRBJ2-1 | TRBV4-1 | NA | ASSRLLAGGQNEQF
TRBJ2-2 | TRBV7-2 | NA | ASSLARITGELF
TRBJ1-2 | TRBV19 | few | ASSAGSQTGYGYT
TRBJ1-3 | TRBV5-4 | NA | ASSHPGGNTIY
TRBJ2-3 | TRBV6-1 | few | ASSSQRTSGRGLTDTQY
TRBJ2-7 | TRBV7-2 | NA | ASSSTGTLSTEQY
TRBJ2-5 | TRBV28 | NA | ASGGTQETQY